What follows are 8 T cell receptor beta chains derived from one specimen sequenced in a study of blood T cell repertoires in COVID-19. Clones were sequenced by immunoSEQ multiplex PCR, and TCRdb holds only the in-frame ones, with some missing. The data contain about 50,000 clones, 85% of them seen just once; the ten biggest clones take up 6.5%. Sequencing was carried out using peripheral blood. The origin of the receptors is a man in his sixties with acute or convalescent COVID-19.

The CDR3 is CASSSGTQETQYF. The CDR3 DNA reads TGTGCCAGCAGCAGCGGAACCCAAGAGACCCAGTACTTC. This sequence joins TRBV14 and TRBJ2-5; perhaps TRBD2 as D (5 bases). This CDR3 comprises 13 residues. The V gene's germline CDR1 is SGHDN and CDR2 FVKESK. Trimming left V 5 bases short and J 1 base short, with 8 bases between.

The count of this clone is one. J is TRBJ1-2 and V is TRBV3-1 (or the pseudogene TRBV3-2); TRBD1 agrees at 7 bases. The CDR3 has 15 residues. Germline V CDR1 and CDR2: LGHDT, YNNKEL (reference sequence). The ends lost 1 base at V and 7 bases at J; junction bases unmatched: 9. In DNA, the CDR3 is TGTGCCAGCAGCCAAGGGCGAGGGGGCCTGTTTGGCTACACCTTC. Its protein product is CASSQGRGGLFGYTF.

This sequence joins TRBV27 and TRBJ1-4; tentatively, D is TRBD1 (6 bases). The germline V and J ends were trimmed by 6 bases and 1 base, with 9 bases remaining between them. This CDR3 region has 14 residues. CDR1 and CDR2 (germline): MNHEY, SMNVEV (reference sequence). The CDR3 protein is CASRRGLTNEKLFF. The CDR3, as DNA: TGTGCCAGCAGGAGGGGGTTAACTAATGAAAAACTGTTTTTT. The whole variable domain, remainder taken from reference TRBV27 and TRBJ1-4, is EAQVTQNPRYLITVTGKKLTVTCSQNMNHEYMSWYRQDPGLGLRQIYYSMNVEVTDKGDVPEGYKVSRKEKRNFPLILESPSPNQTSLYFCASRRGLTNEKLFFGSGTQLSVL.

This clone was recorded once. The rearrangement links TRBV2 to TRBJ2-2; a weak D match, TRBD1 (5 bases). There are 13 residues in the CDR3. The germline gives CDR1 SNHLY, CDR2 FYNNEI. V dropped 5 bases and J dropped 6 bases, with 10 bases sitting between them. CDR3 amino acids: CASSTEGAGELFF. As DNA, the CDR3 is TGTGCCAGCAGTACAGAAGGGGCCGGGGAGCTGTTTTTT.

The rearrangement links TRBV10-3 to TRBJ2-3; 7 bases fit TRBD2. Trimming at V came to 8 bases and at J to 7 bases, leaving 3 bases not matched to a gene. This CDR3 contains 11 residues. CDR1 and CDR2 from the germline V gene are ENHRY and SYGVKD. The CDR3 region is CAIGGGNTQYF. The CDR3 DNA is TGTGCCATCGGGGGGGGTAATACGCAGTATTTT.

The CDR3 here is CASSSGLAGEGETQYF. CDR3 DNA sequence: TGTGCCAGCAGCTCCGGACTAGCGGGAGAGGGAGAGACCCAGTACTTC. The V gene is TRBV7-9, the J gene TRBJ2-5; 13 bases are shared with TRBD2. Per the germline V gene, CDR1 is SEHNR and CDR2 is FQNEAQ (reference sequence). Germline trimming cut 4 bases from V and 4 bases from J; bases unmatched to any gene: 6. This CDR3 has 16 residues.

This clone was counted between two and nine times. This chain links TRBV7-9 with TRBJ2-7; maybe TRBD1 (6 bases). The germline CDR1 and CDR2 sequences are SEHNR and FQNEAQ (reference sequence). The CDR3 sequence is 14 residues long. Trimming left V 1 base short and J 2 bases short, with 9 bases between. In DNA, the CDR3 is TGTGCCAGCAGCTTAGTACAGGGTCCCTACGAGCAGTACTTC. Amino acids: CASSLVQGPYEQYF.

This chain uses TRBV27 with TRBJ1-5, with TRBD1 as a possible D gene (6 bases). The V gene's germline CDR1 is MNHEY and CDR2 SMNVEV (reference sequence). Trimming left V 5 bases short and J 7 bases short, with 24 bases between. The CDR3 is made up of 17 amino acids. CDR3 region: CASSPINAGTWLQPQHF. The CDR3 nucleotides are TGTGCCAGCAGTCCCATAAATGCCGGGACATGGCTCCAGCCCCAGCATTTT.